These 6 T cell receptor beta chains were sequenced from one sample in a study of identical twins. TCRdb processed the 5' RACE reads anew with MiXCR; each CDR3 protein has one entry. The sample consists of 500,000 or so distinct CDR3 sequences, roughly an eighth of them appearing once. The same sample was also studied in work on yellow fever vaccine responses in identical twins.

Sequencing was performed on CD4+ T cells sorted from blood. The receptors were gathered from a woman between 18 and 29 years old in good health.

This chain uses TRBV4-3 with TRBJ2-2; unclear D gene. From germline, CDR1 is LGHNA and CDR2 YSLEER. The CDR3 spans 16 residues. Trimming shortened V by 0 bases and J by 0 bases, and 8 bases separated the two germline ends. The CDR3 coding sequence is TGCGCCAGCAGCCAAGATGTCCCGACGAACACCGGGGAGCTGTTTTTT. It translates to CASSQDVPTNTGELFF.

This clonotype was seen at least ten times. The gene calls are TRBV5-1 and TRBJ2-3, with 9 bases matching TRBD2. V shed 3 bases, J shed 1 base, and the junction held 6 bases outside the gene matches. The CDR3 extends over 16 amino acids. From germline, CDR1 is SGHRS and CDR2 YFSETQ. Here the CDR3 reads CASSSQASGGTDTQYF. The CDR3 nucleotides are TGCGCCAGCAGCTCGCAAGCTAGCGGGGGCACAGATACGCAGTATTTT.

This rearrangement joins TRBV29-1 to TRBJ2-3; D is uncertain. Per germline, CDR1 SQVTM and CDR2 ANQGSEA. Trimming took off 3 bases at V and 2 bases at J, with 6 bases between the two ends. The CDR3 extends over 12 amino acids. The CDR3 spells CSVDRTTDTQYF. The CDR3 coding sequence is TGCAGCGTTGACAGGACCACAGATACGCAGTATTTT.

This clonotype has a handful of counts. The rearrangement joins TRBV2 to TRBJ1-1, with 12 bases aligning to TRBD1. Germline lookup yields CDR1 SNHLY and CDR2 FYNNEI. The V segment lost 5 bases and the J segment 6 bases; nucleotides outside the gene matches: 7. The CDR3 has 15 residues. The CDR3 protein is CASSQTGQGASEAFF. The CDR3 bases are TGTGCCAGCAGTCAGACGGGACAGGGGGCCTCTGAAGCTTTCTTT.

DNA for the CDR3: TGTGCCAGCAGCTTGCGGCGGGACAGTAATGAAGCTTTCTTT. It is translated as CASSLRRDSNEAFF. V and J are TRBV11-3 and TRBJ1-1, with 7 bases matching TRBD1. The CDR3 extends over 14 amino acids. Germline V gene sequence: CDR1 SGHNT, CDR2 YENEEA. The junction had 8 bases not matched to a gene; V was cut back by 3 bases and J by 7 bases.

The rearrangement uses TRBV6-2 or TRBV6-3 and TRBJ2-3; TRBD2 matches at 7 bases. This CDR3 has 15 amino acids. Trimming took 5 bases from V and 2 from J; bases not matched to a gene: 7. The germline gives CDR1 MNHEY, CDR2 SVGEGT. The CDR3 region has the DNA TGTGCCAGCAGTCCAGGAGCGGGAACCACAGATACGCAGTATTTT. Its translation is CASSPGAGTTDTQYF.